This paragraph reports one T cell receptor (beta chain). Its antigen has not been determined. Within one base of it there is no much larger clone, and no base qualities were kept. The treatment or condition tag for this specimen amounts to: some 20 received Ad26.COV2.S at low or high dose, single or two shots; about five received placebo; per-sample allocation not given. For vaccine and placebo recipients, the sequenced repertoires came from samples collected on day 63 after the first injection. Cohort 1b enrolled some 25 adults aged 18-55 years at a single site in Boston, USA, between 29 July and 7 August 2020. As a vaccine, Ad26.COV2.S was a replication-incompetent adenovirus type 26 vector that expressed a prefusion-stabilized SARS-CoV-2 spike protein derived from the original Wuhan strain. The data stem from a study of Ad26.COV2.S vaccination and SARS-CoV-2 variants (dated by TCRdb to the early 2020s). Broadly, across the study: Donors in the vaccine arm were drawn from COV1001, a multicentre, randomized, double-blind, placebo-controlled phase I-IIa trial testing Ad26.COV2.S in healthy adults. Trial participants were randomized into five groups of five: low-dose or high-dose Ad26.COV2.S given once or twice, or placebo on both occasions. Blinding of investigators to trial group allocation was maintained during experiments and outcome assessment. The TCR-sequenced set comprised around 32 samples: around 20 Ad26.COV2.S vaccine recipients, 5 placebo recipients and 8 SARS-CoV-2 convalescent individuals. Ad26.COV2.S was administered intramuscularly at 5 x 10^10 or 1 x 10^11 viral particles, either as a single shot or as two shots given 56 days apart. TCRbeta repertoire sequencing served as the tool for gauging how specific and how broad the SARS-CoV-2-reactive T cell receptors were following Ad26.COV2.S vaccination.

The immunoSEQ Assay was used to sequence TCRbeta CDR3 regions. After extraction, genomic DNA underwent amplification by bias-controlled multiplex PCR, followed by high-throughput sequencing. The published analysis was carried out like this. Collapsing and filtering of sequences were performed to quantify the absolute abundance of each unique TCRbeta CDR3 region. T cell fraction was estimated by normalization of TCRbeta template counts to usable DNA, with usable DNA being measured through amplification of reference genes present in all nucleated cells. Repertoire TCRs were annotated as SARS-CoV-2-specific by exact matching of V gene, CDR3 amino acid sequence and J gene to a known reactive TCR set. MIRA supplied the reference SARS-CoV-2 TCR set, which was filtered for enrichment in COVID-19-positive ImmuneCODE repertoires so that public or cross-reactive TCRs were removed. Using the MIRA antigens, annotated TCRs were further analysed by specific ORF or by position within an ORF. Breadth was defined as the number of annotated unique rearrangements divided by the total number of unique productive rearrangements, and depth was defined as the summed frequency of the annotated unique rearrangements. Two-sided Wilcoxon rank-sum tests were used to compare TCR breadth between groups. TCRdb mirrors the immuneACCESS table, restricted to in-frame sequences. Some clones are absent from its copies; in checked studies, under half trace to an unresolved V gene, and the reason for the others is unknown. V, J and clone size are those of that table, while D and trimming were read from the DNA. The sample table contains about 680,000 clones; only one count was recorded for 89% of them. Of the sample, roughly 1.5% falls within the top ten clones.

Broad study findings and their caveats: After vaccination, substantial breadth of spike-specific CD8+ and CD4+ T cell responses was reported. Non-spike TCR breadth was comparable between vaccine and placebo recipients, consistent with the vaccine containing only spike. Higher spike-specific TCR breadth was observed in Ad26.COV2.S recipients than in placebo recipients (P = 0.0014). The authors noted that total T cell responses may have been underestimated by the TCR breadth and depth analyses. The study was not powered to compare responses between vaccine doses or regimens.

For CDR1 and CDR2, the germline V gene (reference sequence) lists GTSNPN and SVGIG. Trimming removed 2 bases from V and 1 base from J, leaving 11 bases between the germline ends. Spanning cysteine to phenylalanine, the CDR3 consists of 14 amino acids. Only CDR3 DNA remains: 42 bases, in frame from the first base. The clonotype was recovered from a person aged 18 to 65 who received the Ad26.COV2.S COVID-19 vaccine or a placebo. The chain was built from TRBV30 and TRBJ1-1, with an unclear D gene assignment. The sequencing used peripheral blood, collected in a trial of Ad26.COV2.S vaccine versus placebo. The sequenced DNA is TGTGCCTGGAGTTTTGAGTGGCCGAACACTGAAGCTTTCTTT. Its protein is CAWSFEWPNTEAFF.